This TCR beta chain was sequenced for a study of coeliac disease. Overall study findings and caveats: Active celiac intraepithelial and lamina propria samples had lower TRB and TRG clonality than control samples. Largely private TRB repertoires meant most sequences were sample-unique. The authors judged this method unsuitable for unbiased gliadin-specific T cell detection.

As regards this clone: Its antigen is undetermined.

Sequencing used immunoSEQ multiplex PCR; TCRdb keeps in-frame clones, though not all of them. The sample comprises 3,800 or so clones, about 70% of which are singletons, and approximately 14% rests with the top ten. This CDR3 comprises 15 residues. The ends were cut back, 0 bases at V and 0 bases at J, with 7 bases in the middle. CDR1 is MGHRA, CDR2 YSYEKL, per germline. The source is a woman between 18 and 29 years old with active celiac disease. The genes are TRBV4-1 and TRBJ2-3, with D uncertain. Sequencing used intraepithelial lymphocytes from the gut. CDR3 DNA: TGCGCCAGCAGCCAAGAAGCGCTGAGCACAGATACGCAGTATTTT. It is translated as CASSQEALSTDTQYF.